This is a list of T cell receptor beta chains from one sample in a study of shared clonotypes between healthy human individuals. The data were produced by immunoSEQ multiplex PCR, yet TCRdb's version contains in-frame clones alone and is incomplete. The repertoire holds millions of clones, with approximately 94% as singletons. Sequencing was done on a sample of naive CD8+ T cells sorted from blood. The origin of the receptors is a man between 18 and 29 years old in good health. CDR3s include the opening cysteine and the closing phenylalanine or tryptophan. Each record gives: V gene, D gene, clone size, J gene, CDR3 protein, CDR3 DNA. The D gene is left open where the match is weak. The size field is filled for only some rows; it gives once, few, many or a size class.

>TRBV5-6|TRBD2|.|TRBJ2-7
CASSASSGPTYEQYF
TGTGCCAGCAGCGCTTCTAGCGGGCCTACCTACGAGCAGTACTTC
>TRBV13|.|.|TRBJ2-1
CASSDRGSMDEQFF
TGTGCCAGCAGCGATCGAGGGAGCATGGATGAGCAGTTCTTC
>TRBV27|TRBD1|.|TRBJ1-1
CASSSAFGYAEDRDAFF
TGTGCCAGCAGTTCCGCCTTTGGGTATGCTGAGGACAGGGATGCTTTCTTT
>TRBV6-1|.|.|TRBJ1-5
CASRTTNPSNQPQHF
TGTGCCAGCAGAACGACAAACCCTAGCAATCAGCCCCAGCATTTT
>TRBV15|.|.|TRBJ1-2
CATSRDWVSNYGYTF
TGTGCCACCAGCAGAGATTGGGTCAGTAACTATGGCTACACCTTC
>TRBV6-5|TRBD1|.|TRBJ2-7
CASSSGTGGTYEQYF
TGTGCCAGCAGTTCCGGGACAGGGGGCACCTACGAGCAGTACTTC
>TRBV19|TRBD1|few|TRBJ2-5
CASSMDREETQYF
TGTGCCAGTAGTATGGACAGGGAGGAGACCCAGTACTTC
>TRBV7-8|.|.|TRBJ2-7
CASSHDTSYEQYF
TGTGCCAGCAGCCACGACACCTCCTACGAGCAGTACTTC
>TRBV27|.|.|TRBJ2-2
CASSPTPYPTGELFF
TGTGCCAGCAGTCCTACCCCCTACCCGACCGGGGAGCTGTTTTTT
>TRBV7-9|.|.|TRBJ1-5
CASSRIDQPQHF
TGTGCCAGCAGCCGAATCGATCAGCCCCAGCATTTT
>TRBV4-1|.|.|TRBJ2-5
CASSQGGFEETQYF
TGCGCCAGCAGCCAAGGGGGGTTTGAAGAGACCCAGTACTTC
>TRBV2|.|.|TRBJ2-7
CASSAPAQTYEQYF
TGTGCCAGCAGTGCCCCAGCACAAACCTACGAGCAGTACTTC
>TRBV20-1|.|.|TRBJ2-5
CSARKQETQYF
TGCAGTGCTAGAAAACAAGAGACCCAGTACTTC
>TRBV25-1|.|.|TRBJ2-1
CASGLGLNEQFF
TGTGCCAGCGGCCTTGGGCTCAATGAGCAGTTCTTC
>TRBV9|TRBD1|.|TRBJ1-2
CASSAGDRVGYGYTF
TGTGCCAGCAGCGCGGGGGACAGGGTGGGGTATGGCTACACCTTC
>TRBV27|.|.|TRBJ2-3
CASSFDRARADTDTQYF
TGTGCCAGCAGTTTCGATAGGGCAAGGGCGGACACAGATACGCAGTATTTT
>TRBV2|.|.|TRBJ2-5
CASSEGIGQPQETQYF
TGTGCCAGCAGTGAAGGTATCGGGCAGCCCCAAGAGACCCAGTACTTC
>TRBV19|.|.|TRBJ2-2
CASSVAWGWELFF
TGTGCCAGTAGTGTAGCCTGGGGATGGGAGCTGTTTTTT
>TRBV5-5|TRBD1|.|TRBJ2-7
CASSLGTDEQYF
TGTGCCAGCAGCCTAGGGACAGACGAGCAGTACTTC
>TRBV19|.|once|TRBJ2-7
CASSTNPGQRAYEQYF
TGTGCCAGTAGTACGAATCCGGGCCAGAGGGCCTACGAGCAGTACTTC
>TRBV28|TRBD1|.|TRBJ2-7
CASSLTGAPDEQYF
TGTGCCAGCAGTTTGACAGGGGCGCCCGACGAGCAGTACTTC
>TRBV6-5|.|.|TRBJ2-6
CASRGSGANVLTF
TGTGCCAGCAGGGGCTCTGGGGCCAACGTCCTGACTTTC
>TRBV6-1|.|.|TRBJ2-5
CASSEEAFGRETQYF
TGTGCCAGCAGTGAAGAGGCCTTCGGAAGGGAGACCCAGTACTTC
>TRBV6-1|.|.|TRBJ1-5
CASLGLGYLLHF
TGTGCCAGCTTAGGGCTTGGATATCTTCTGCATTTT
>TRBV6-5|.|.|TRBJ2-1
CASSYFQASDEQFF
TGTGCCAGCAGTTACTTCCAGGCTTCTGATGAGCAGTTCTTC
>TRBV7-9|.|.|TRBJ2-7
CASSTSTGIEQYF
TGTGCCAGCAGCACGTCTACAGGGATCGAGCAGTACTTC
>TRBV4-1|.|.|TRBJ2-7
CASSGDRYEQYF
TGCGCCAGCAGCGGCGACAGGTACGAGCAGTACTTC
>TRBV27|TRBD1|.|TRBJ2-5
CASSLSKDRGEEETQYF
TGTGCCAGCAGTTTATCTAAGGACAGGGGGGAGGAGGAGACCCAGTACTTC
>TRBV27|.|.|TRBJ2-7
CASSFSRDNYEQYF
TGTGCCAGCAGTTTCAGCAGGGATAACTACGAGCAGTACTTC
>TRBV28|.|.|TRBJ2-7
CASSLSRGAAYEQYF
TGTGCCAGCAGTTTATCACGGGGGGCCGCCTACGAGCAGTACTTC
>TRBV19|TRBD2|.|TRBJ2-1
CASSIREREGYNEQFF
TGTGCCAGTAGTATTAGGGAACGGGAGGGATACAATGAGCAGTTCTTC
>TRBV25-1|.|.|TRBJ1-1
CASSESPGELMNTEAFF
TGTGCCAGCAGTGAATCCCCAGGGGAGCTAATGAACACTGAAGCTTTCTTT
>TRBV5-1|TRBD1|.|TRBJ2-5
CASRPQGAGQETQYF
TGCGCCAGCAGACCACAGGGGGCTGGTCAAGAGACCCAGTACTTC
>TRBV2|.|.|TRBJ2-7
CASSEESYEQYF
TGTGCCAGCAGTGAAGAGTCCTACGAGCAGTACTTC
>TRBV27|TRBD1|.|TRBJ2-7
CASSSPRQGPDEQYF
TGTGCCAGCAGTTCCCCTCGACAGGGGCCTGACGAGCAGTACTTC
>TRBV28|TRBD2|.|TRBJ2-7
CASSLLREGSYEQYF
TGTGCCAGCAGTTTATTACGGGAGGGCTCCTACGAGCAGTACTTC
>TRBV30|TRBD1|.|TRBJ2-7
CAWSRPGTADEQYF
TGTGCCTGGAGTAGACCCGGGACAGCCGACGAGCAGTACTTC
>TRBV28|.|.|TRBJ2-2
CASSPGSGDTGELFF
TGTGCCAGCAGTCCAGGTAGTGGGGACACCGGGGAGCTGTTTTTT
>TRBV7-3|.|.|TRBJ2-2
CASSLLSGTNTGELFF
TGTGCCAGCAGCTTACTCTCAGGCACGAACACCGGGGAGCTGTTTTTT
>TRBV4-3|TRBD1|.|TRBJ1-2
CASSQGAGGYGYTF
TGCGCCAGCAGCCAAGGAGCAGGGGGTTATGGCTACACCTTC
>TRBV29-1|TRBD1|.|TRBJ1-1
CSAIQGSTEAFF
TGCAGCGCAATACAGGGGAGCACTGAAGCTTTCTTT
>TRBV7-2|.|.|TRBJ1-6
CASSPQDTSPLHF
TGTGCCAGCAGCCCCCAGGACACTTCACCCCTCCACTTT
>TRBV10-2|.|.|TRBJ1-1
CASSEEQGGTEAFF
TGCGCCAGCAGTGAAGAACAGGGAGGAACTGAAGCTTTCTTT
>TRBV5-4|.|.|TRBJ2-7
CASSSTEGYEQYF
TGTGCCAGCAGCTCTACAGAGGGCTACGAGCAGTACTTC
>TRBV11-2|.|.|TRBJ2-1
CASSLVRGGGYNEQFF
TGTGCCAGCAGCTTAGTGCGGGGAGGGGGGTACAATGAGCAGTTCTTC
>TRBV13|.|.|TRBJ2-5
CASSARPGETQYF
TGTGCCAGCAGCGCTAGGCCCGGAGAGACCCAGTACTTC
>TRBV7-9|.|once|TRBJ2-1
CASNQLGYNEQFF
TGTGCCAGCAACCAACTAGGTTACAATGAGCAGTTCTTC
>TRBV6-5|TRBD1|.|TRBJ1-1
CASSYTTGTGFAEAFF
TGTGCCAGCAGTTACACAACGGGGACAGGGTTCGCTGAAGCTTTCTTT
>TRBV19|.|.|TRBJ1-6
CASSIGAENSPLHF
TGTGCCAGTAGTATAGGTGCGGAAAATTCACCCCTCCACTTT
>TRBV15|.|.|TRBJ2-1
CATGNVGKGLDEQFF
TGTGCCACCGGGAACGTCGGAAAGGGGCTCGATGAGCAGTTCTTC
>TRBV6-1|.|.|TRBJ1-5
CASSGSSPSFQPQHF
TGTGCCAGCAGTGGAAGTTCACCCAGTTTTCAGCCCCAGCATTTT
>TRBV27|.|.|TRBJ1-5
CASSLWGAEGNQPQHF
TGTGCCAGCAGTTTATGGGGGGCAGAGGGAAATCAGCCCCAGCATTTT
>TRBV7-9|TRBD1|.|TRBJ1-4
CASSLNGQGYQKLFF
TGTGCCAGCAGCTTAAACGGACAGGGCTACCAAAAACTGTTTTTT
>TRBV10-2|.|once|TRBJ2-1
CASSDGLNNEQFF
TGCGCCAGCAGTGACGGCCTCAACAATGAGCAGTTCTTC
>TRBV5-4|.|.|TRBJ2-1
CASSLQYNEQFF
TGTGCCAGCAGCCTCCAATACAATGAGCAGTTCTTC
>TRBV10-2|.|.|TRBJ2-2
CASTNTGELFF
TGCGCCAGCACCAACACCGGGGAGCTGTTTTTT
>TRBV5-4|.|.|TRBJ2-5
CASSLDASQETQYF
TGTGCCAGCAGCTTGGACGCTTCCCAAGAGACCCAGTACTTC